The rows below give T cell receptor beta chains drawn from one sample of a study of cytomegalovirus exposure and HLA in healthy donors. Libraries were prepared by immunoSEQ multiplex PCR; TCRdb keeps only in-frame clonotypes and omits some of them. The sample contains under 150,000 clones, around 87% of which appear only once. The sequencing sample was made of PBMCs. These receptors were taken from a man aged 18 to 35 in good health and CMV-seropositive. CDR3s include the opening cysteine and the closing phenylalanine or tryptophan. D genes are given only for firm matches. Where a row states a size, it is once, few, many or the class of an expanded clone; other rows omit it.

size	D	V	J	CDR3	DNA
NA	TRBD1	TRBV5-6	TRBJ2-7	CASSLGQGAYEQYF	TGTGCCAGCAGCTTGGGGCAGGGGGCCTACGAGCAGTACTTC
NA	TRBD1	TRBV7-8	TRBJ2-7	CASTNTGRGEQYF	TGTGCCAGCACCAATACAGGCAGGGGGGAGCAGTACTTC
NA	TRBD1	TRBV9	TRBJ2-1	CASSSPGTGRLNEQFF	TGTGCCAGCAGCAGCCCCGGGACAGGGAGGTTGAATGAGCAGTTCTTC
NA	NA	TRBV10-3	TRBJ1-6	CAISDFGGGSPLHF	TGTGCCATCAGTGATTTTGGGGGGGGATCACCCCTCCACTTT
NA	TRBD1	TRBV6-1	TRBJ2-1	CASSGDWTGGNEQFF	TGTGCCAGCAGTGGGGACTGGACAGGGGGGAATGAGCAGTTCTTC
NA	NA	TRBV6-6	TRBJ2-1	CASSYGLADPYNEQFF	TGTGCCAGCAGTTATGGGCTAGCAGATCCCTACAATGAGCAGTTCTTC
NA	TRBD1	TRBV6-1	TRBJ1-5	CASGEGQGYHQPQHF	TGTGCCAGCGGGGAGGGACAGGGGTATCATCAGCCCCAGCATTTT
few	NA	TRBV6-1	TRBJ2-5	CASAGTAWETQYF	TGTGCCAGCGCCGGGACTGCTTGGGAGACCCAGTACTTC
NA	NA	TRBV14	TRBJ1-1	CASSRKYRDQPTNTEAFF	TGTGCCAGCAGCCGAAAGTACAGGGACCAGCCCACGAACACTGAAGCTTTCTTT
NA	NA	TRBV4-2	TRBJ2-1	CASSQDPFRSGSYNEQFF	TGTGCCAGCAGCCAAGATCCGTTTAGGAGCGGATCCTACAATGAGCAGTTCTTC
NA	TRBD1	TRBV29-1	TRBJ1-3	CSVVTRGGNTIYF	TGCAGCGTTGTGACCAGGGGGGGAAACACCATATATTTT
NA	NA	TRBV5-1	TRBJ1-5	CASSQTGHSNQPQHF	TGCGCCAGCAGCCAGACAGGCCATAGCAATCAGCCCCAGCATTTT